A selection of T cell receptor beta chains follows, all from one sample in a study of identical twins. A single record per CDR3 protein comes from TCRdb applying MiXCR to the 5' RACE reads. This table has 350,000 to 450,000 distinct CDR3 sequences, around a sixth appearing once. Sequencing was performed on naive T cells sorted from blood. These TCRs come from a man over 45 in good health. CDR3s include the opening cysteine and the closing phenylalanine or tryptophan. Clone size is stated in some rows and not others, as once, few, many or a class when expanded.

12,TRBJ2-7,-,TRBV2,CASSGLNYEQYF
17,TRBJ2-7,many,TRBV5-1,CASSRETGASLTYEQYF
13,TRBJ2-4,-,TRBV7-2,CASSLVGENIQYF
14,TRBJ2-1,-,TRBV5-1,CASSSSGGGYEQFF
20,TRBJ2-1,few,TRBV5-6,CASSLAVGAGGSDNSNEQFF
14,TRBJ2-2,-,TRBV12-3/TRBV12-4,CASSLSRAGGELFF
14,TRBJ2-5,-,TRBV7-9,CASSLAWQQETQYF
20,TRBJ2-1,few,TRBV5-1,CASSLSFRTSGYPEGNEQFF
15,TRBJ2-2,few,TRBV20-1,CSARDMVAVTGELFF
14,TRBJ2-2,many,TRBV11-2,CASSSNFGNGELFF
14,TRBJ2-3,few,TRBV7-6,CASSLQAGADTQYF
18,TRBJ2-5,-,TRBV5-6,CASSALSGEGWQGETQYF
15,TRBJ2-3,-,TRBV27,CASSLDFYSTDTQYF
14,TRBJ2-5,many,TRBV6-1,CASSDGLYQETQYF
14,TRBJ2-7,few,TRBV15,CATSRESFSYEQYF
12,TRBJ2-1,many,TRBV7-2,CASSLPGNEQFF